This is a list of T cell receptor beta chains from one sample in a study of cytomegalovirus exposure and HLA in healthy donors. This table comes from immunoSEQ multiplex PCR, and its TCRdb copy is limited to in-frame clones, with some not included. Altogether some 130,000 clones are present, 55% to 75% being singletons, with the ten largest covering about 1.5%. The specimen sequenced was PBMCs. These receptors originate from a man aged 25-40 years in good health and CMV-seropositive. Both conserved end residues are part of each CDR3. D genes are given only for firm matches. Where a row states a size, it is once, few, many or the class of an expanded clone; other rows omit it.

j_call,d_call,clone_size,cdr3_length,v_call,cdr3_nt,cdr3_aa
TRBJ2-1,TRBD1,once,16,TRBV9,TGTGCCAGCAGCCGGGTCCCACAGGGGGCGGTAAATGAGCAGTTCTTC,CASSRVPQGAVNEQFF
TRBJ2-1,.,few,14,TRBV4-2,TGTGCCAGCAGCCAAGGGAACCCCAGCGATGAGCAGTTCTTC,CASSQGNPSDEQFF
TRBJ2-3,TRBD1,.,14,TRBV25-1,TGTGCCAGCAGAGAACAGGGGCACCGGCATACGCAGTATTTT,CASREQGHRHTQYF
TRBJ2-5,.,.,13,TRBV5-1,TGCGCCAGCAGCCTCGAGTACCAAGAGACCCAGTACTTC,CASSLEYQETQYF
TRBJ2-2,TRBD1,.,17,TRBV28,TGTGCCAGCAGTTTATCCGCGACAGGGTGGGACACCGGGGAGCTGTTTTTT,CASSLSATGWDTGELFF
TRBJ1-2,TRBD1,few,13,TRBV29-1,TGCAGCGCCCCGGGACAGACTAACTATGGCTACACCTTC,CSAPGQTNYGYTF
TRBJ1-1,.,few,11,TRBV29-1,TGCAGCGTTAGGGAGGCAGACGAAGCTTTCTTT,CSVREADEAFF
TRBJ1-1,.,.,15,TRBV5-1,TGCGCCAGCAGCTTGTTGGGGACACAGAACACTGAAGCTTTCTTT,CASSLLGTQNTEAFF
TRBJ2-2,.,.,12,TRBV27,TGTGCCAGCACCCAGGGGACCGGGGAGCTGTTTTTT,CASTQGTGELFF
TRBJ1-5,TRBD1,once,12,TRBV5-5,TGTGCCAGCAGCTCGTTACAGGGGGCCCAGCATTTT,CASSSLQGAQHF
TRBJ2-1,TRBD2,few,15,TRBV11-1,TGTGCCGGGGGCCATAGCGGGAGCGGGTTCGGTGAGCAGTTCTTC,CAGGHSGSGFGEQFF
TRBJ2-1,TRBD2,.,13,TRBV30,TGTGCCTGGAGTCCCAACGCCGGGACTAGCGAGTTCTTC,CAWSPNAGTSEFF
TRBJ1-1,.,.,15,TRBV14,TGTGCCAGCAGCCAAGAGTTAATTAGGGGGACTGAAGCTTTCTTT,CASSQELIRGTEAFF
TRBJ2-1,.,few,16,TRBV15,TGTGCCACCAGCCCTAGAGGCGCAGACGAACCCAATGAGCAGTTCTTC,CATSPRGADEPNEQFF
TRBJ1-4,.,.,15,TRBV5-4,TGTGCCAGCAGCTTTGGGGGGGATGCTAATGAAAAACTGTTTTTT,CASSFGGDANEKLFF
TRBJ2-7,TRBD1,few,13,TRBV7-9,TGTGCCAGCAGCTTAGGGGGGACAGGGTCGGAGTACTTC,CASSLGGTGSEYF
TRBJ2-7,.,.,14,TRBV10-3,TGTGCCATCAGTGCCCATGGGGGGTCCCTTCTGCAGTACTTC,CAISAHGGSLLQYF
TRBJ2-7,.,.,14,TRBV27,TGTGCCAGCAGTTCAAGGTACAGGGACCACGAGCAGTACTTC,CASSSRYRDHEQYF
TRBJ2-4,TRBD1,.,14,TRBV5-1,TGCGCCAGCAGCTTGGAGGACAGGGGGAACATTCAGTACTTC,CASSLEDRGNIQYF
TRBJ1-5,.,.,14,TRBV27,TGTGCCAGCAGTTTCCAACGGAGCAATCAGCCCCAGCATTTT,CASSFQRSNQPQHF
TRBJ1-5,TRBD1,.,16,TRBV10-3,TGTGCCATCAGTGAGTCGGGCGGGACAGACAATCAGCCCCAGCATTTT,CAISESGGTDNQPQHF
TRBJ1-1,TRBD1,.,15,TRBV10-3,TGTGCCATCAGTGATATAGGACAGGGCACCACTGAAGCTTTCTTT,CAISDIGQGTTEAFF
TRBJ1-1,.,few,14,TRBV2,TGTGCCAGCAGTGATTATGGAGGGAACACTGAAGCTTTCTTT,CASSDYGGNTEAFF
TRBJ2-5,TRBD2,once,17,TRBV18,TGTGCCAGCTCACAGAGACTAGCGGGAGGCTTCCAAGAGACCCAGTACTTC,CASSQRLAGGFQETQYF
TRBJ2-2,.,once,13,TRBV5-1,TGCGCCAGCAGCACCGGTACTTCCGGGGAGCTGTTTTTT,CASSTGTSGELFF
TRBJ1-2,.,.,15,TRBV11-2,TGTGCCAGCCGCATTCCCGGGACACCCAACTATGGCTACACCTTC,CASRIPGTPNYGYTF
TRBJ2-7,.,.,16,TRBV5-5,TGTGCCAGCAGCCGCTCTTGGGAGGCCAGCTCCTACGAGCAGTACTTC,CASSRSWEASSYEQYF
TRBJ1-5,.,.,13,TRBV18,TGTGCCAGTCGAGGGAATAGCAATCAGCCCCAGCATTTT,CASRGNSNQPQHF
TRBJ2-3,TRBD2,.,14,TRBV28,TGTGCCAGCATGGCTAGCGGGAGCACAGATACGCAGTATTTT,CASMASGSTDTQYF
TRBJ1-2,.,few,15,TRBV4-2,TGTGCCAGCAGCCAAGTATCGGAGGTTGGGGATGGCTACACCTTC,CASSQVSEVGDGYTF
TRBJ2-7,.,.,17,TRBV4-3,TGCGCCAGCAGCCAAGAGTATTCTGGGAACAGGGCCTACGAGCAGTACTTC,CASSQEYSGNRAYEQYF
TRBJ2-7,TRBD2,.,13,TRBV29-1,TGCAGCGGACGGGGGGGAAATCCCTCCGAGCAGTACTTC,CSGRGGNPSEQYF
TRBJ1-2,TRBD1,few,14,TRBV30,TGTGCCTGGAACCCGGGACAGGGCCACTATGGCTACACCTTC,CAWNPGQGHYGYTF
TRBJ1-1,.,.,16,TRBV21-1,TGTGCCAGCAGCAAAGGGGGGGACTTACGGAACACTGAAGCTTTCTTT,CASSKGGDLRNTEAFF
TRBJ2-5,TRBD2,few,14,TRBV27,TGTGCCAGCAGTTTAATGGCGGGAGTCGAGACCCAGTACTTC,CASSLMAGVETQYF
TRBJ2-7,TRBD1,.,12,TRBV7-9,TGTTCCGTCAAAAGGGGGCCAGACGAGCAGTACTTC,CSVKRGPDEQYF
TRBJ2-1,.,.,14,TRBV19,TGTGCCGTCTTAACAGGGCCGTCCTACAATGAGCAGTTCTTC,CAVLTGPSYNEQFF
TRBJ1-2,.,.,12,TRBV28,TGTGCCAGCAGCTCTCCTATGGATGGCTACACCTTC,CASSSPMDGYTF
TRBJ2-7,TRBD2,.,15,TRBV28,TGTGCCAGCAGTTCTGAGCGGGAGGGCCTCTACGAGCAGTACTTC,CASSSEREGLYEQYF
TRBJ2-1,.,.,13,TRBV9,TGTGCCAGCAGCCCTGGACTACACAATGAGCAGTTCTTC,CASSPGLHNEQFF
TRBJ1-1,.,once,14,TRBV7-6,TGTGCCAGCAGCCCGACAGTAGTGAACACTGAAGCTTTCTTT,CASSPTVVNTEAFF
TRBJ1-4,TRBD1,few,17,TRBV7-9,TGTGCCAGCAGCTCCCAGGGGGCAGGTGGGGTCGGTGAAAAACTGTTTTTT,CASSSQGAGGVGEKLFF
TRBJ2-6,.,.,18,TRBV27,TGTGCCAGCAGTTTATACAGACACATTACTTCTGGGGCCAACGTCCTGACTTTC,CASSLYRHITSGANVLTF
TRBJ2-7,.,.,12,TRBV29-1,TGCAGCGTTTCCCCCTCCGCGGGGGAGCAGTACTTC,CSVSPSAGEQYF
TRBJ2-7,TRBD2,.,14,TRBV6-1,TGTGCCAGCAGTGAGGCTAGCGGGAGTAGCGAGCAGTACTTC,CASSEASGSSEQYF
TRBJ1-2,TRBD1,.,15,TRBV27,TGTGCCAGCAGTTTATGGGCAGGGGGCCTCTATGGCTACACCTTC,CASSLWAGGLYGYTF
TRBJ1-5,TRBD1,few,15,TRBV6-1,TGTGCCAGCAGGGACAGGGGGAGCGGCAATCAGCCCCAGCATTTT,CASRDRGSGNQPQHF
TRBJ1-3,.,.,15,TRBV5-4,TGTGCCAGCAGCTTGGGGGGGGGAACTGGAAACACCATATATTTT,CASSLGGGTGNTIYF
TRBJ2-1,.,.,16,TRBV6-5,TGTGCCAGCAGTTACGGCTTCCGGAGCTCCTACAATGAGCAGTTCTTC,CASSYGFRSSYNEQFF
TRBJ2-1,TRBD1,.,16,TRBV11-3,TGTGCCAGCAGCTTGGCCGGTGGGACAGGGTACAATGAGCAGTTCTTC,CASSLAGGTGYNEQFF
TRBJ1-5,TRBD1,.,17,TRBV19,TGTGCCAGTAGTGACGAACTCAGACAGGGAGGCAATCAGCCCCAGCATTTT,CASSDELRQGGNQPQHF
TRBJ1-5,TRBD1,few,13,TRBV28,TGTGCCAGCAGGGAGACAGGGCTCCAGCCCCAGCATTTT,CASRETGLQPQHF
TRBJ1-4,.,.,13,TRBV12-5,TGTGCTAGTACAGGGTCGGCTAATGAAAAACTGTTTTTT,CASTGSANEKLFF
TRBJ2-1,TRBD1,.,14,TRBV29-1,TGCAGCGTCACCCCCCCGGGACAGTCCAATGAGCAGTTCTTC,CSVTPPGQSNEQFF
TRBJ2-5,TRBD1,few,14,TRBV9,TGTGCCAGCAGCGTCGACAGGGGGCGGGAGACCCAGTACTTC,CASSVDRGRETQYF